One and the same sample provided the 20 T cell receptor beta chains below, sequenced in a study of blood T cells in healthy people across ages. Through a sample-barcoded 5' primer and a J-beta primer mix, a second PCR was run for about 6 to 11 cycles. Via MiXCR, TCRdb re-called the 5' RACE reads, giving one row per CDR3 protein. Of 660,000 or so distinct CDR3 sequences detected, around three fifths appear once; the ten largest clones hold over 30%. The sequencing sample was made of blood. These receptors all come from a man aged 55 to 69 in good health.

The CDR3 DNA reads TGTGCCAGCAGCGGGAGCAGGCAGAACCAAGAGACCCAGTACTTC. It specifies CASSGSRQNQETQYF. The gene calls are TRBV7-2 and TRBJ2-5; possible D gene TRBD2, 5 bases. This CDR3 region has 15 residues. The germline gives CDR1 SGHTA, CDR2 FQGNSA. With 5 bases removed from V and 0 bases from J, the gap between germline ends came to 13 bases.

The chain's CDR3 is CASSFAGTGGEQYF. CDR3 nucleotides: TGTGCCAGCAGTTTTGCCGGGACAGGGGGCGAGCAGTACTTC. The chain recombines TRBV2 with TRBJ2-7; 11 bases are a match to TRBD1. The trim removed 5 bases at V and 6 bases at J, leaving 6 bases unmatched. Germline CDR1 SNHLY, CDR2 FYNNEI. The CDR3 sequence is 14 residues long.

The gene calls are TRBV10-3 and TRBJ1-2, with 7 positions matching TRBD1. The CDR3 consists of 14 residues. CDR1 is ENHRY and CDR2 is SYGVKD in the germline V gene. The V and J ends lost 7 bases and 2 bases, in that order; junction bases with no gene match: 7. CDR3 nucleotide sequence: TGTGCCATCAACCCTGACAGGGCAAACTATGGCTACACCTTC. Translated, it gives CAINPDRANYGYTF.

The V gene is TRBV2, the J gene TRBJ2-2; 12 nucleotides agree with TRBD2. J lost 5 bases, V lost 2 bases, and 6 bases had no gene match. Germline CDR1 and CDR2: SNHLY and FYNNEI. The CDR3 covers 17 residues. The CDR3 sequence is CASSERASGGATGELFF. CDR3 bases: TGTGCCAGCAGTGAAAGGGCTAGCGGGGGGGCAACCGGGGAGCTGTTTTTT.

The chain uses TRBV6-6 and TRBJ1-5; D may be TRBD1 (5 bases). V lost 8 bases to trimming and J lost 2 bases, with 10 bases between them. CDR3 size: 13 residues. Germline CDR1 is MNHNY and CDR2 is SVGAGI (reference sequence). CDR3 DNA: TGTGCCAGCGGGACGGGCCGCAATCAGCCCCAGCATTTT. The encoded protein is CASGTGRNQPQHF.

CDR3 sequence (DNA): TGCAGCGTTGGACATGGGGGAGAGACCCAGTACTTC. Its protein is CSVGHGGETQYF. V and J are TRBV29-1 and TRBJ2-5; D possibly uses TRBD1 or TRBD2 (5 bases each). The V end lost 4 bases, the J end lost 4 bases, and 10 bases lay between the germline ends. Germline loops: CDR1 SQVTM, CDR2 ANQGSEA. The CDR3 is made up of 12 amino acids.

The sample holds a few counts of this clonotype. This sequence joins TRBV3-1 and TRBJ2-7, with D perhaps matching TRBD1 (6 bases). In germline, CDR1 is LGHDT, CDR2 YNNKEL (reference sequence). V was trimmed by 2 bases and J by 3 bases, leaving 11 bases between them. The CDR3 consists of 14 residues. CDR3 in amino acids: CASSQSSRGYEQYF. The DNA of the CDR3 is TGTGCCAGCAGCCAAAGTTCCAGGGGCTACGAGCAGTACTTC.

The chain couples TRBV5-1 to TRBJ2-1; TRBD2 might be the D (6 bases). Trimming cost V 4 bases and J 0 bases, with 11 bases left between them. The CDR3 extends over 15 amino acids. Germline values: CDR1 SGHRS, CDR2 YFSETQ. Here the CDR3 reads CASSGRGSSYNEQFF. In DNA form, the CDR3 reads TGCGCCAGCAGCGGACGGGGGAGCTCCTACAATGAGCAGTTCTTC.

The V and J genes are TRBV20-1 and TRBJ2-4; 11 bases align to TRBD2. V lost 1 base, J lost 7 bases, and 6 bases stayed unmatched. Germline CDR1 DFQATT, CDR2 SNEGSKA (reference sequence). This CDR3 region has 15 residues. The CDR3 sequence: CSARGAIAGGNIQYF. The DNA of the CDR3 is TGCAGTGCTAGAGGGGCTATAGCGGGGGGGAACATTCAGTACTTC.

The sample holds a few counts of this clonotype. The chain uses TRBV7-2 and TRBJ2-5; maybe TRBD2 (7 bases). The CDR3 has 16 amino acids. Trimming shortened V by 5 bases and J by 1 base, and 17 bases separated the two germline ends. Per germline, CDR1 SGHTA and CDR2 FQGNSA. CDR3 nucleotides: TGTGCCAGCAGCCCGGTAGGGGGGGGTCTCCAAGAGACCCAGTACTTC. Its protein is CASSPVGGGLQETQYF.

This chain connects TRBV20-1 to TRBJ1-2; 7 bases are shared with TRBD1. The CDR3 totals 15 residues. Looked up from germline, CDR1 is DFQATT and CDR2 is SNEGSKA (reference sequence). Germline trimming cut 3 bases from V and 0 bases from J; bases unmatched to any gene: 7. This CDR3 reads CSASETGSPNYGYTF. CDR3 nucleotides: TGCAGTGCTAGCGAGACAGGGTCCCCTAACTATGGCTACACCTTC.

CDR3 nucleotides: TGCGCCAGCAGCCCGGGACAGATGAACACCGGGGAGCTGTTTTTT. It encodes CASSPGQMNTGELFF. This sequence joins TRBV5-1 and TRBJ2-2, with 7 positions matching TRBD1. Germline V gene sequence: CDR1 SGHRS, CDR2 YFSETQ. Trimming at V came to 4 bases and at J to 1 base, leaving 4 bases not matched to a gene. The CDR3 has 15 residues.

This clonotype showed up just once. A much larger clone sits a single nucleotide away, making a read error possible. The chain recombines TRBV20-1 with TRBJ2-1; D is tentatively TRBD1 or TRBD2 (5 bases each). The DNA end lines up better with TRBJ2-7; the J call may be wrong. The CDR3 length is 12 residues. Per the germline V gene, CDR1 is DFQATT and CDR2 is SNEGSKA (reference sequence). In nucleotides, the CDR3 is TGCAGTGCTGACCGGGACGACAATGAGCAGTACTTC. Its protein is CSADRDDNEQYF.

CDR3 residues: CSASGRVGYGYTF. The CDR3 bases are TGCAGTGCTAGTGGGAGGGTTGGCTATGGCTACACCTTC. V gene TRBV20-1 combines with J gene TRBJ1-2; no firm D call. Deletions cut 3 bases from V and 4 bases from J, with 12 bases between. The germline gives CDR1 DFQATT, CDR2 SNEGSKA (reference sequence). The CDR3 loop spans 13 amino acids.

A note on this clonotype: The germline gene is not matched at one end of the junction; a read error may be the cause. The chain recombines TRBV11-1 with TRBJ2-5; 7 bases align to TRBD1. The CDR3 is 13 amino acids. Germline assignment: CDR1 SGHAT and CDR2 FQDESV (reference sequence). CDR3 coding DNA: TGTGCCAGCAGCACTGGACAGGAGGAGACCCGGTACTTC. Encoded protein: CASSTGQEETRYF. The variable domain in full, completed from reference TRBV11-1 and TRBJ2-5, reads EAEVAQSPRYKITEKSQAVAFWCDPISGHATLYWYRQILGQGPELLVQFQDESVVDDSQLPKDRFSAERLKGVDSTLKIQPAELGDSAMYLCASSTGQEETRYFGPGTRLLVL.

The chain has TRBV5-5 and TRBJ1-3; D not resolved. Germline-derived CDR1 and CDR2 are SGHKS and YYEKEE (reference sequence). The CDR3 extends over 14 amino acids. The V gene lost 6 bases and the J gene lost 1 base, with 11 bases spanning the gap. CDR3 DNA: TGTGCCAGCACCCAGGCCCTTTCTGGAAACACCATATATTTT. Protein sequence: CASTQALSGNTIYF.

The V call is TRBV2, the J call TRBJ1-5, with a weak D call TRBD1 (5 bases). Looked up from germline, CDR1 is SNHLY and CDR2 is FYNNEI. The V and J ends lost 7 bases and 2 bases respectively, with 15 bases between them. The CDR3 contains 15 residues. CDR3 bases: TGTGCCAGCACCCTGATGGGGGACGGCAATCAGCCCCAGCATTTT. It encodes CASTLMGDGNQPQHF.

The gene calls are TRBV5-1 and TRBJ2-5; unclear D gene. Trimming pared 4 bases from V and 0 bases from J, leaving 10 bases between. The germline V gene encodes CDR1 SGHRS and CDR2 YFSETQ. CDR3 size: 14 residues. The CDR3 DNA reads as TGCGCCAGCAGCGACCGACCAGACCAAGAGACCCAGTACTTC. This sequence encodes CASSDRPDQETQYF.

This clonotype has more than one count but fewer than ten. This chain links TRBV27 with TRBJ1-2; no clear D. Germline values: CDR1 MNHEY, CDR2 SMNVEV (reference sequence). CDR3 length equals 13 residues. With 2 bases removed from V and 3 bases from J, the gap between germline ends came to 7 bases. Written as DNA, the CDR3 is TGTGCCAGCAGTTTAACGCCGGACTATGGCTACACCTTC. It translates to CASSLTPDYGYTF.

This clonotype came up a few times. The V call is TRBV3-1, the J call TRBJ2-5; D is unresolved. Germline V gene data show CDR1 as LGHDT and CDR2 as YNNKEL (reference sequence). There are 16 residues in the CDR3. Trimming left V 1 base short and J 1 base short, with 13 bases between. CDR3 nucleotides: TGTGCCAGCAGCCAAGGGTCGGGCACATCCCAAGAGACCCAGTACTTC. This gives the protein CASSQGSGTSQETQYF.